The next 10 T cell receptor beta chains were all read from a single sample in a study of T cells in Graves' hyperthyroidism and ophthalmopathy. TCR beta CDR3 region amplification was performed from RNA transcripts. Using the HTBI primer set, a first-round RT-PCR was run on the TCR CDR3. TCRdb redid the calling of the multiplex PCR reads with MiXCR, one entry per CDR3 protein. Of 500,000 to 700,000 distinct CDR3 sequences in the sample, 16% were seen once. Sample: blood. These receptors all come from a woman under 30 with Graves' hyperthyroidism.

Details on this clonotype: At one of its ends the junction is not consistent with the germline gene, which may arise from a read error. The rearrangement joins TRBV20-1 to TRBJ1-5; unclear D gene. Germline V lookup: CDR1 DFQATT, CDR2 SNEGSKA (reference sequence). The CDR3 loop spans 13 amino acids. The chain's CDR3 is CSATQDGNQRQHF. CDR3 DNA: TGCAGTGCTACCCAGGACGGAAATCAGCGCCAGCATTTT.

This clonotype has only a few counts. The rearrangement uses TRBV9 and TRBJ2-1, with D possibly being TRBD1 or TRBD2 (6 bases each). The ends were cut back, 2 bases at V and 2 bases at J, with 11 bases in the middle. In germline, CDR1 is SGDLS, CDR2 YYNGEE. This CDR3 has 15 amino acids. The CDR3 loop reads CASSVTGGPYNEQFF. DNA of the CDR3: TGTGCCAGCAGCGTGACAGGAGGGCCCTACAATGAGCAGTTCTTC. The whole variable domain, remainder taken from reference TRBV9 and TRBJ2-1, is DSGVTQTPKHLITATGQRVTLRCSPRSGDLSVYWYQQSLDQGLQFLIQYYNGEERAKGNILERFSAQQFPDLHSELNLSSLELGDSALYFCASSVTGGPYNEQFFGPGTRLTVL.

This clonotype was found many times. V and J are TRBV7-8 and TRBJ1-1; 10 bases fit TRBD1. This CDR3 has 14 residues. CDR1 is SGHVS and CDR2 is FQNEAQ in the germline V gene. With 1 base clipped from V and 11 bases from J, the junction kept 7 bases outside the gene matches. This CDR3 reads CASSLVGTGVDAFF. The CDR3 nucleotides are TGTGCCAGCAGCTTAGTTGGGACAGGGGTAGACGCTTTCTTT.

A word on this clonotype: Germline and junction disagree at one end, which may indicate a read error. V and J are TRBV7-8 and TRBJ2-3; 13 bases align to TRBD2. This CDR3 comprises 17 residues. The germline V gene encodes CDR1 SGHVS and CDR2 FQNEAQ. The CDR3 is CASSPFRTSGSRDTQYF. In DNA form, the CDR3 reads TGTGCCAGCAGCCCCTTCAGGACTAGCGGGAGCAGAGATACGCAGTATTTT.

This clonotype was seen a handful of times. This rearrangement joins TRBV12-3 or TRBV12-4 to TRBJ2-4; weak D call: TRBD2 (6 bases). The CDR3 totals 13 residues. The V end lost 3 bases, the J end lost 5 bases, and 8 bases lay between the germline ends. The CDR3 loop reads CASSLAGQNIQYF. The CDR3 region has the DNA TGTGCCAGCAGTTTGGCGGGGCAAAACATTCAGTACTTC.

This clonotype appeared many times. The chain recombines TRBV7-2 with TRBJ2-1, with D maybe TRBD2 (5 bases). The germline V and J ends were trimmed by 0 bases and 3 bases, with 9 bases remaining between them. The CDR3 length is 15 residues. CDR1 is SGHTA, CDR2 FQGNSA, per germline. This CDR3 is CASSLAGVDYNEQFF. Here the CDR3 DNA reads TGTGCCAGCAGCTTAGCGGGAGTCGACTACAATGAGCAGTTCTTC.

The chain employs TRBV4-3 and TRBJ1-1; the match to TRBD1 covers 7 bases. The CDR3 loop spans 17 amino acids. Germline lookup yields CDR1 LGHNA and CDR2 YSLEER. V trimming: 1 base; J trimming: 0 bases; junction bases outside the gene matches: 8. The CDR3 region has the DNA TGCGCCAGCAGCCAAGGTTGGAGGGGGCGGTTGAACACTGAAGCTTTCTTT. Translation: CASSQGWRGRLNTEAFF.

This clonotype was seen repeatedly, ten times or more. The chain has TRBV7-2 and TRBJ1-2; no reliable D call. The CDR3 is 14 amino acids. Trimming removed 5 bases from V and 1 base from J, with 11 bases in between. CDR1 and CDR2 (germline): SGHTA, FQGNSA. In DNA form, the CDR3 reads TGTGCCAGCAGCCCTTACGTAGATAACTATGGCTACACCTTC. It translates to CASSPYVDNYGYTF.

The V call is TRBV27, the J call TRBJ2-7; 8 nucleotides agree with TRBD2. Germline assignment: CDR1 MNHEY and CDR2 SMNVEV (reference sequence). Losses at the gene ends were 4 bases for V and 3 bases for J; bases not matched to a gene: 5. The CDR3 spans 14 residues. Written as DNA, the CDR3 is TGTGCCAGCAGTTCTCTAGGGACTAGCTACGAGCAGTACTTC. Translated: CASSSLGTSYEQYF.

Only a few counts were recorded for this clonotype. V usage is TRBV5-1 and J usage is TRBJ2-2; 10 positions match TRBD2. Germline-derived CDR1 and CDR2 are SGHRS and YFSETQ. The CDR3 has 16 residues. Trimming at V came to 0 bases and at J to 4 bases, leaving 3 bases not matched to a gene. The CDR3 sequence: CASSLGLAGVTGELFF. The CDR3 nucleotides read TGCGCCAGCAGCTTGGGGCTAGCGGGAGTCACCGGGGAGCTGTTTTTT. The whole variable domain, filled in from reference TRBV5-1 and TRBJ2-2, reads KAGVTQTPRYLIKTRGQQVTLSCSPISGHRSVSWYQQTPGQGLQFLFEYFSETQRNKGNFPGRFSGRQFSNSRSEMNVSTLELGDSALYLCASSLGLAGVTGELFFGEGSRLTVL.